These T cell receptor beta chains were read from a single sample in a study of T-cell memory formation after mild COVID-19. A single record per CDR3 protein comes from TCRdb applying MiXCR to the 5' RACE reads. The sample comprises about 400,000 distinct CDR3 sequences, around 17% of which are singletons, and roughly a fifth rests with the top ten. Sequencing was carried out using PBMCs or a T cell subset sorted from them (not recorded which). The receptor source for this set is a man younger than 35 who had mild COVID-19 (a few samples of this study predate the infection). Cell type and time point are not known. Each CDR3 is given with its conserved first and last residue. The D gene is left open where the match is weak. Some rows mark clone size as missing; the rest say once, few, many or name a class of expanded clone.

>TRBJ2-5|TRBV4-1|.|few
TGCGCCAGCAGCCAAGATCGAGGGGTACGGGAGACCCAGTACTTC
CASSQDRGVRETQYF
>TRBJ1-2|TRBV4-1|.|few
TGCGCCAGCAGCCAACCCAGCCGGGCCCAAAACTATGGCTACACCTTC
CASSQPSRAQNYGYTF
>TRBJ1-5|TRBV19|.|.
TGTGCCAGTAGGTCTCGGGACAATGGCAATCAGCCCCAGCATTTT
CASRSRDNGNQPQHF
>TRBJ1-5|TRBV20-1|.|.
TGCAGTGCTAGCCGAGACGGGAATCAGCCCCAGCATTTT
CSASRDGNQPQHF
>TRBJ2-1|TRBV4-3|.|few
TGCGCCAGCAGCACCCGACAGTACAATGAGCAGTTCTTC
CASSTRQYNEQFF
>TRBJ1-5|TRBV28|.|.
TGTGCCAGCAGGGCCCCCCGTGGCGGGGTTAATCAGCCCCAGCATTTT
CASRAPRGGVNQPQHF
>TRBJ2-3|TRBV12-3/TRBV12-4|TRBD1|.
TGTGCCAGCAGTTTAACAGGGGAGACAGATACGAAGTATTTT
CASSLTGETDTKYF
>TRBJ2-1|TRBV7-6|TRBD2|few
TGTGCCAGCAGCCGAACGGGGGGGCTTGGCAATGAGCAGTTCTTC
CASSRTGGLGNEQFF
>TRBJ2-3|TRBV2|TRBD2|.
TGTGCCAGCAGTGCACCCTCGACTAGCGGGGGGAGTGCTAGCACAGATACGCAGTATTTT
CASSAPSTSGGSASTDTQYF
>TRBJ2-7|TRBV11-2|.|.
TGTGCCAGCGGTCGGACTTTCAGCTCCTACGAGCAGTACTTC
CASGRTFSSYEQYF
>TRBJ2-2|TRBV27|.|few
TGTGCCAGCAGTTCGCGTGGAGACAGAATAACCGGGGAGCTGTTTTTT
CASSSRGDRITGELFF
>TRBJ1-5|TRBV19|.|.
TGTGCCAGTAGTTTCACAGACCGTAATCAGCCCCAGCATTTT
CASSFTDRNQPQHF
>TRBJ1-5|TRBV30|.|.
TGTGCCTGGGGGCCCCCAGGAAGGGGCAATCAGCCCCAGCATTTT
CAWGPPGRGNQPQHF
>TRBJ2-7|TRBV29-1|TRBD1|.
TGCAGCGTGAAGACAGGGCCATCCCTCGAGCAGTACTTC
CSVKTGPSLEQYF
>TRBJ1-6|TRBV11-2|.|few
TGTGCCAGCAGGCCCCTGGTCGCTTCACCCCTCCACTTT
CASRPLVASPLHF
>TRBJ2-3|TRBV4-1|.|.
TGCGCCAGCAGCCAAGCGCCCGGCAGCGGCACAGATACGCAGTATTTT
CASSQAPGSGTDTQYF
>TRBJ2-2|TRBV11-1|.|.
TGTGCCAGCAGCTTTACTAGCTTGGGGGACACCGGGGAGCTGTTTTTT
CASSFTSLGDTGELFF
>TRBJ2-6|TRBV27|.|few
TGTGCCAGCAGTTCGCCTCATGCCTCTGGGGCCAACGTCCTGACTTTC
CASSSPHASGANVLTF
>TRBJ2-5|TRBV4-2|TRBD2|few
TGTGCCAGCAGCCAAGATTGGAGCGGGGGGTACCAAGAGACCCAGTACTTC
CASSQDWSGGYQETQYF
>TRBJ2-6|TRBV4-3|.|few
TGCGCCAGCAGCCAAGGCCCCTTGACGGCGCTTATGGAGTTCTCTGGGGCCAACGTCCTGACTTTC
CASSQGPLTALMEFSGANVLTF
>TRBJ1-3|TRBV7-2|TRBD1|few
TGTGCCAGCAGTCGGGACAGCGGGCCAAACACCATATATTTT
CASSRDSGPNTIYF
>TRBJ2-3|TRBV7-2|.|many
TGTGCCAGCAGCCCCCAGACTGGATCCATCACAGATACGCAGTATTTT
CASSPQTGSITDTQYF
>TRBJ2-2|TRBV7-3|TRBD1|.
TGTGCCAGCAGCTCCCTCCCGGGACAGGGGGCCAGGGAGCTGTTTTTT
CASSSLPGQGARELFF
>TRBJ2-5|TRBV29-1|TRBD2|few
TGCAGCGCCCTACCAGGACTAGCAGAGACCCAGTACTTC
CSALPGLAETQYF
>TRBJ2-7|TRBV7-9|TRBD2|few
TGTGCCAGCAGCCCATCGGGGGGACTAGCGGGGAGAAGCTCCTACGAGCAGTACTTC
CASSPSGGLAGRSSYEQYF
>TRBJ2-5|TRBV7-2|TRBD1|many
TGCGCCAGCAGCCGGGACAGGGGGGAGACCCAGTACTTC
CASSRDRGETQYF
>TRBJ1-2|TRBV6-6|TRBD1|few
TGTGCCAGCAGATGGACAGGGGCTGGCTATGGCTACACCTTC
CASRWTGAGYGYTF
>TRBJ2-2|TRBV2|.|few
TGTGCCAGCAGCAGGAACCCGAACACCGGGGAGCTGTTTTTT
CASSRNPNTGELFF
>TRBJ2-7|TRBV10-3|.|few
TGTGCCTCCCGGGGAGTAGCTACATCCTACGAGCAGTACTTC
CASRGVATSYEQYF
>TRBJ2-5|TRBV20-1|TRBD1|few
TGCAGTGCTTCCGGACAGGGGACAGAGACCCAGTACTTC
CSASGQGTETQYF
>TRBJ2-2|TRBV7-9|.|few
TGTGCCAGCAGCTTAGCGCTTTCCGGGGAGCTGTTTTTT
CASSLALSGELFF
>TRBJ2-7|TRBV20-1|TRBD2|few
TGCAGTGCTAAAAAGACTAGCGGGAACTACGAGCAGTACTTC
CSAKKTSGNYEQYF
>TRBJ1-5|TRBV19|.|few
TGTGCCACAACCCCGGGGGATCGGAGCAATCAGCCCCAGCATTTT
CATTPGDRSNQPQHF
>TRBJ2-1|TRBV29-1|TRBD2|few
TGCAGCGTTGTGGGACTAGCGGGGGTTGAGCAGTTCTTC
CSVVGLAGVEQFF
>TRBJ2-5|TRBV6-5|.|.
TGTGCCAGCAGTTCCATCTCCGGACATCTCCATCGGACCCAGTACTTC
CASSSISGHLHRTQYF
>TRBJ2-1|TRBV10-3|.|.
TGTGCCATCAATTCTAAGGGAGGCCGTGAAAATGAGCAGTTCTTC
CAINSKGGRENEQFF
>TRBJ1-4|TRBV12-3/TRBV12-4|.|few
TGTGCCAGCAGTTTTGCGGAAGCAACTAATGAAAAACTGTTTTTT
CASSFAEATNEKLFF
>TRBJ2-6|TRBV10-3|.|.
TGTGCCATCAGTGAGGGCGGAGGGATAGCTGGGGCCAACGTCCTGACTTTC
CAISEGGGIAGANVLTF
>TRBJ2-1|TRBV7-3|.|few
TGTGCCAGCAGCCCCCAGCGGTCTTCCTACAATGAGCAGTTCTTC
CASSPQRSSYNEQFF
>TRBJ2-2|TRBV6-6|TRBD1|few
TGTGCCAGCAGTTACTCGCCGGGACAGGGGAGGACCGGGGAGCTGTTTTTT
CASSYSPGQGRTGELFF
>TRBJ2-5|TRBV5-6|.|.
TGTGCCAGCAGCTTGTTTATCGGAGGAGAGACCCAGTACTTC
CASSLFIGGETQYF
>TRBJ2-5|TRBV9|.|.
TGTGCCAGCAGCGTCGGCCAGGGGAGTGAGGAGACCCAGTACTTC
CASSVGQGSEETQYF
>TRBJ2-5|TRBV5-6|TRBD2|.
TGTGCCAGCAGCGCCGGGACTAGCGGGGGGGAGACCCAGTACTTC
CASSAGTSGGETQYF
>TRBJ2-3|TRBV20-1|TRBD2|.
TGCAGTGCTAAGGCGGCAGCGGGGGGCACAGATACGCAGTATTTT
CSAKAAAGGTDTQYF
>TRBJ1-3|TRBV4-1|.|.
TGCGCCAGCAGCCAAGATTTCGCCACAATCTCTGGAAACACCATATATTTT
CASSQDFATISGNTIYF
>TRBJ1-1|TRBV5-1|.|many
TGCGCCAGCAGCTTATACGGTTCGAACACTGAAGCTTTCTTT
CASSLYGSNTEAFF
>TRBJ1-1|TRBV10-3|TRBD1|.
TGTGCCATCAGAGACGACAGGGACACTGAAGCTTTCTTT
CAIRDDRDTEAFF
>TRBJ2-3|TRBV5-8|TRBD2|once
TGTGCACTCGGTGGGAGCGGGGGAACGCAGTATTTT
CALGGSGGTQYF
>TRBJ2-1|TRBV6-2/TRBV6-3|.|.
TGTGCCAGCAGTTACCGGCGCGATGAGCAGTTCTTC
CASSYRRDEQFF
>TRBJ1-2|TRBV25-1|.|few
TGTGCCAGCAGTGCTAGGGGTGACGGCTACACCTTC
CASSARGDGYTF
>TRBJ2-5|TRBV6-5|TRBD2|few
TGTGCCAGCAGTTACGGCGTCGCTAGCGGGGCCGAGACCCAGTACTTC
CASSYGVASGAETQYF
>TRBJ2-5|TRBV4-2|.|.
TGTGCCAGCAGCCAAGAAATAGGTGCGAGCGCAGAGACCCAGTACTTC
CASSQEIGASAETQYF
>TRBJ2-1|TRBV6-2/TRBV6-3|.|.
TGTGCCAGCAGTTCGGCGGGGCACAATGAGCAGTTCTTC
CASSSAGHNEQFF
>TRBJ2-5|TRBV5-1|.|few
TGCGCCAGCAGCTTAAAACCTCGGACCACCAGCGGGGAGACCCAGTACTTC
CASSLKPRTTSGETQYF